These 22 T cell receptor beta chains share one sample of origin, sequenced in a study of CD8 T cells in ankylosing spondylitis. TCRdb ran MiXCR on the 5' RACE reads and lists one entry per CDR3 protein. The sample records tens of thousands of distinct CDR3 sequences, roughly 9.6% being singletons. Sequenced sample: blood, either unsorted or a sorted T cell fraction (not recorded which). Receptors originate from a male donor with ankylosing spondylitis or in good health (not recorded which).

This clonotype was recorded at least ten times. The V call is TRBV28, the J call TRBJ2-1; no firm D call. Germline CDR1 MDHEN, CDR2 SYDVKM. The V gene lost 5 bases and the J gene lost 2 bases, with 16 bases spanning the gap. CDR3 size: 16 residues. The CDR3 sequence: CASSPHTPLAYNEQFF. DNA of the CDR3: TGTGCCAGCAGTCCACACACGCCACTTGCCTACAATGAGCAGTTCTTC.

This clonotype was counted at least ten times. The chain has TRBV14 and TRBJ1-1; 7 bases are a match to TRBD1. Germline loops: CDR1 SGHDN, CDR2 FVKESK. The ends lost 0 bases at V and 11 bases at J; junction bases unmatched: 3. CDR3 length: 12 amino acids. CDR3 protein: CASSQETGNAFF. The CDR3 DNA sequence: TGTGCCAGCAGCCAAGAGACAGGGAACGCTTTCTTT. The whole variable domain, remainder taken from reference TRBV14 and TRBJ1-1, is EAGVTQFPSHSVIEKGQTVTLRCDPISGHDNLYWYRRVMGKEIKFLLHFVKESKQDESGMPNNRFLAERTGGTYSTLKVQPAELEDSGVYFCASSQETGNAFFGQGTRLTVV.

The sample holds many counts of this clonotype. This chain uses TRBV5-6 with TRBJ2-3, with 12 bases fitting TRBD2. The CDR3 has 16 residues. Unmatched junction bases numbered 2, after V lost 2 bases and J lost 1 base. Germline V gene sequence: CDR1 SGHDT, CDR2 YYEEEE. CDR3 nucleotide sequence: TGTGCCAGCAGCTTAAGGACTAGCGGGGGCACAGATACGCAGTATTTT. Its protein product is CASSLRTSGGTDTQYF. The entire variable domain, with the rest obtained from reference TRBV5-6 and TRBJ2-3, is as follows: DAGVTQSPTHLIKTRGQQVTLRCSPKSGHDTVSWYQQALGQGPQFIFQYYEEEERQRGNFPDRFSGHQFPNYSSELNVNALLLGDSALYLCASSLRTSGGTDTQYFGPGTRLTVL.

At least ten counts were recorded for this clonotype. V usage is TRBV18 and J usage is TRBJ1-3, with D unresolved. V shed 0 bases and J shed 4 bases, with 10 bases lying between them. CDR1 and CDR2 (germline): KGHSH, LQKENI. The CDR3 runs to 15 residues. The CDR3 spells CASSPPEGTGNTIYF. Written as DNA, the CDR3 is TGTGCCAGCTCACCACCGGAAGGCACGGGAAACACCATATATTTT.

The chain links TRBV18 to TRBJ2-2, with a tentative D call TRBD1 (6 bases). This CDR3 contains 16 residues. V was shortened by 3 bases and J by 0 bases, with 11 bases between the two germline ends. Germline values: CDR1 KGHSH, CDR2 LQKENI. DNA for the CDR3: TGTGCCAGCTCACCTAGCGCAGGGGCGAACACCGGGGAGCTGTTTTTT. Translating gives CASSPSAGANTGELFF.

This clonotype was picked up many times. The J gene is TRBJ2-4, the V gene TRBV11-2, with TRBD2 identical over 14 bases. The J segment lost 8 bases and the V segment lost 1 base, leaving 4 bases of the junction unmatched. This CDR3 is built from 16 residues. Germline V gene sequence: CDR1 SGHAT, CDR2 FQNNGV. The CDR3 is CASSLGLAGGRDIQYF. The CDR3 coding sequence is TGTGCCAGCAGCTTAGGACTAGCGGGGGGGCGAGACATTCAGTACTTC.

On this clonotype: A much larger clonotype is one base distant, so this may be a read error. The CDR3 reads CTSSMGQYNEQFF. For the CDR3, the DNA is TGTACCAGTAGTATGGGACAGTACAATGAGCAGTTCTTC. This rearrangement joins TRBV19 to TRBJ2-1; TRBD1 matches 7 bases. The CDR3 has 13 residues. Germline assignment: CDR1 LNHDA and CDR2 SQIVND (reference sequence).

This clonotype occurred many times. The chain uses TRBV28 and TRBJ1-3; D is perhaps TRBD1 (5 bases). V dropped 8 bases and J dropped 4 bases, with 15 bases sitting between them. Germline values: CDR1 MDHEN, CDR2 SYDVKM. The CDR3 consists of 14 residues. The chain's CDR3 is CASFLGGVGNTIYF. CDR3 nucleotides: TGTGCCAGCTTTCTGGGAGGGGTCGGAAACACCATATATTTT.

This clonotype was counted at least ten times. V usage is TRBV27 and J usage is TRBJ1-2; no definite D call. The germline V gene encodes CDR1 MNHEY and CDR2 SMNVEV (reference sequence). This CDR3 comprises 13 residues. V lost 6 bases and J 4 bases, leaving 12 bases between the germline ends. CDR3: CASSPRGAYGYTF. In nucleotides, the CDR3 is TGTGCCAGCAGCCCACGGGGTGCCTATGGCTACACCTTC.

About this clonotype itself: A much larger clone lies a single base off, so this may be a read error. The chain combines TRBV29-1 with TRBJ2-2; D perhaps matches TRBD2 (5 bases). CDR1 is SQVTM, CDR2 ANQGSEA, per germline. The CDR3 loop spans 15 amino acids. Written as DNA, the CDR3 is TGCAACGTCTCGGAGACTGGGAGCAAGGCCGGGGAGCTGTTTTTT. Protein product: CNVSETGSKAGELFF.

This clonotype has ten or more counts. This chain links TRBV7-8 with TRBJ2-2; D unresolved. CDR1 and CDR2 from the germline V gene are SGHVS and FQNEAQ. The CDR3 has 16 amino acids. V lost 5 bases to trimming and J lost 8 bases, with 21 bases between them. CDR3: CASSVRSGSVGGELFF. The CDR3 bases are TGTGCCAGCAGCGTACGCTCCGGGTCGGTTGGTGGGGAGCTGTTTTTT.

This clonotype has ten or more counts. The rearrangement uses TRBV5-5 and TRBJ1-2; D uncertain. V lost 3 bases and J lost 2, with 14 bases in between. This CDR3 contains 15 residues. Germline assignment: CDR1 SGHKS and CDR2 YYEKEE (reference sequence). CDR3 DNA: TGTGCCAGCAGCTCAGAAATCACAGCAAACTATGGCTACACCTTC. Translation gives CASSSEITANYGYTF. Full variable domain (rest looked up from reference TRBV5-5 and TRBJ1-2): DAGVTQSPTHLIKTRGQQVTLRCSPISGHKSVSWYQQVLGQGPQFIFQYYEKEERGRGNFPDRFSARQFPNYSSELNVNALLLGDSALYLCASSSEITANYGYTFGSGTRLTVV.

This clonotype has at least ten counts. The CDR3 loop is CASSQGLAGETQYF. CDR3 nucleotides: TGTGCCAGCAGCCAAGGATTAGCGGGTGAGACCCAGTACTTC. V is TRBV14 and J is TRBJ2-5; TRBD2 matches 7 bases. The germline gives CDR1 SGHDN, CDR2 FVKESK. This CDR3 has 14 residues. V was pared by 1 base and J by 5 bases, with 4 bases of the junction left unmatched.

This clonotype was counted a few times. The rearrangement uses TRBV28 and TRBJ1-2; D perhaps matches TRBD1 (5 bases). Germline CDR1 MDHEN, CDR2 SYDVKM. This CDR3 is built from 13 residues. The V and J ends lost 7 bases and 3 bases respectively, with 12 bases between them. CDR3 loop: CASTTALHYGYTF. The CDR3, as DNA: TGTGCCAGCACGACAGCCTTACACTATGGCTACACCTTC.

This clonotype was observed many times. V gene TRBV20-1 combines with J gene TRBJ2-5, with TRBD1 identical over 7 bases. This CDR3 has 12 amino acids. The germline V gene encodes CDR1 DFQATT and CDR2 SNEGSKA (reference sequence). Here the CDR3 reads CSAQGIRETQYF. In DNA, the CDR3 is TGCAGCGCACAGGGGATACGAGAGACCCAGTACTTC.

This clonotype has ten or more counts. The genes are TRBV20-1 and TRBJ2-3; D possibly corresponds to TRBD1 (5 bases). Trimming shortened V by 0 bases and J by 5 bases, and 12 bases separated the two germline ends. The CDR3 extends over 14 amino acids. Germline V gene data show CDR1 as DFQATT and CDR2 as SNEGSKA (reference sequence). In nucleotides, the CDR3 is TGCAGTGCTAGAGATCTTAGCAGGGTAGATACGCAGTATTTT. Translation gives CSARDLSRVDTQYF.

This clonotype was seen ten or more times. The rearrangement uses TRBV10-3 and TRBJ2-3; 10 bases line up with TRBD2. The germline V gene encodes CDR1 ENHRY and CDR2 SYGVKD. The V and J ends lost 6 bases and 6 bases, in that order; junction bases with no gene match: 6. CDR3 length: 14 amino acids. The CDR3 reads CAIRVAGGEDTQYF. The CDR3 DNA follows: TGTGCCATCAGGGTAGCGGGGGGTGAGGATACGCAGTATTTT.

In this sample, this clonotype turned up many times. The rearrangement links TRBV28 to TRBJ2-5; the D gene is possibly TRBD1 (5 bases). Germline values: CDR1 MDHEN, CDR2 SYDVKM. The CDR3 has 13 amino acids. The V gene lost 5 bases and the J gene lost 7 bases, with 14 bases spanning the gap. The CDR3, as DNA: TGTGCCAGCAGTATCACAGGCCTCAGGACCCAGTACTTC. Amino acid sequence: CASSITGLRTQYF. Full variable domain (rest looked up from reference TRBV28 and TRBJ2-5): DVKVTQSSRYLVKRTGEKVFLECVQDMDHENMFWYRQDPGLGLRLIYFSYDVKMKEKGDIPEGYSVSREKKERFSLILESASTNQTSMYLCASSITGLRTQYFGPGTRLLVL.

This clonotype was detected many times. The J gene is TRBJ2-7, the V gene TRBV5-1; TRBD1 might be the D (6 bases). Trimming took off 4 bases at V and 4 bases at J, with 18 bases between the two ends. CDR3 length equals 15 residues. Germline CDR1 reads SGHRS; CDR2 reads YFSETQ. The CDR3 loop is CASSANTGSVYEQYF. The CDR3, as DNA: TGCGCCAGCAGCGCCAATACAGGGAGTGTTTACGAGCAGTACTTC. The variable domain in full, with the rest retrieved from reference TRBV5-1 and TRBJ2-7, is KAGVTQTPRYLIKTRGQQVTLSCSPISGHRSVSWYQQTPGQGLQFLFEYFSETQRNKGNFPGRFSGRQFSNSRSEMNVSTLELGDSALYLCASSANTGSVYEQYFGPGTRLTVT.

This clonotype appeared many times. V and J are TRBV12-3 or TRBV12-4 and TRBJ1-1; the match to TRBD1 covers 9 bases. J lost 3 bases, V lost 6 bases, and 8 bases had no gene match. This CDR3 spans 15 amino acids. Here the CDR3 DNA reads TGTGCCAGCAGATCCTACAGGGGGCCAGACACTGAAGCTTTCTTT. It yields the protein CASRSYRGPDTEAFF.

This clonotype appeared many times. The chain employs TRBV28 and TRBJ1-5; possibly TRBD1 for D (6 bases). V was pared by 8 bases and J by 9 bases, with 23 bases between. The length of the CDR3 is 15 residues. Germline V gives CDR1 MDHEN, CDR2 SYDVKM. The DNA for the CDR3 is TGTGCCAGCGCCCCACCAGGGGCCAGGTCGCGGCCCCAGCATTTT. It codes for CASAPPGARSRPQHF.

This chain connects TRBV6-6 to TRBJ2-3, with TRBD2 identical over 8 bases. Unmatched junction bases numbered 4, after V lost 7 bases and J lost 4 bases. Germline V gene lookup returns CDR1 MNHNY and CDR2 SVGAGI (reference sequence). The CDR3 contains 13 residues. The CDR3 protein is CASKGLAADTQYF. The CDR3 nucleotides read TGTGCCAGCAAAGGACTAGCAGCAGATACGCAGTATTTT.